What follows are 11 T cell receptor beta chains derived from one specimen sequenced in a study of cytomegalovirus exposure and HLA in healthy donors. The study ran its PCR with 60 Vbeta and 13 Jbeta primers. Method: immunoSEQ multiplex PCR; TCRdb's copy keeps in-frame clones and lacks some. The sample holds 170,000 or so clones; about 80% are singletons and the top ten take more than 0.4%. Material for sequencing was PBMCs. The receptors here all came from a woman in her forties or fifties in good health and CMV-seronegative.

The chain links TRBV18 to TRBJ1-5, with 7 positions matching TRBD1. Germline V CDR1 and CDR2: KGHSH, LQKENI. The trim removed 4 bases at V and 0 bases at J, leaving 9 bases unmatched. The CDR3 sequence is 17 residues long. The CDR3 spells CASSRLTGTDSNQPQHF. The CDR3 DNA sequence: TGTGCCAGCTCACGACTAACCGGGACAGATAGCAATCAGCCCCAGCATTTT.

The rearrangement uses TRBV25-1 and TRBJ2-4; D remains unclear. Germline lookup yields CDR1 MGHDK and CDR2 SYGVNS. The CDR3 runs to 14 residues. V was pared by 3 bases and J by 4 bases, with 10 bases between. In nucleotides, the CDR3 is TGTGCCAGCAGTGACACAAACAAGAAAAACATTCAGTACTTC. Translation gives CASSDTNKKNIQYF.

V gene TRBV2 combines with J gene TRBJ2-1, with no clear D. Germline loops: CDR1 SNHLY, CDR2 FYNNEI. The CDR3 is made up of 11 amino acids. The V end was cut by 8 bases, the J end by 2 bases, with 4 bases between. The CDR3 protein is CASSAYNEQFF. The CDR3 region has the DNA TGTGCCAGCTCCGCCTACAATGAGCAGTTCTTC.

This chain joins TRBV7-2 and TRBJ1-1; 8 bases agree with TRBD1. The CDR3 sequence is 13 residues long. The germline V gene encodes CDR1 SGHTA and CDR2 FQGNSA. V gave up 5 bases and J gave up 6 bases; unmatched junction bases: 5. The DNA for the CDR3 is TGTGCCAGCAGCCTACCGACAGGGGCTGAAGCTTTCTTT. Residues: CASSLPTGAEAFF.

This clone is a singleton in its sample. The rearrangement links TRBV30 to TRBJ2-5; 8 positions agree with TRBD1. The CDR3 totals 14 residues. With 3 bases clipped from V and 5 bases from J, the junction kept 8 bases outside the gene matches. Germline V lookup: CDR1 GTSNPN, CDR2 SVGIG (reference sequence). The CDR3 DNA follows: TGTGCCTGGAGAGGGACAGGCCATTTCGAGACCCAGTACTTC. Translated: CAWRGTGHFETQYF.

V and J are TRBV9 and TRBJ2-3; 11 bases line up with TRBD2. This CDR3 has 17 amino acids. Germline assignment: CDR1 SGDLS and CDR2 YYNGEE. V lost 0 bases to trimming and J lost 2 bases; unmatched junction nucleotides: 5. The CDR3 bases are TGTGCCAGCAGCGTAGCTGGGACTAGCGGACACACAGATACGCAGTATTTT. It codes for CASSVAGTSGHTDTQYF.

The gene calls are TRBV5-1 and TRBJ2-6, with D perhaps TRBD1 (6 bases). V lost 4 bases and J lost 0, with 11 bases in between. The CDR3 consists of 16 residues. CDR1 and CDR2 from the germline V gene are SGHRS and YFSETQ. CDR3 amino acids: CASSMGHTSGANVLTF. The CDR3 region has the DNA TGCGCCAGCAGCATGGGACATACCTCTGGGGCCAACGTCCTGACTTTC.

The J gene is TRBJ2-2, the V gene TRBV28; 10 positions match TRBD2. The V gene end was trimmed by 10 bases and the J gene end by 4 bases; junction bases not matched to a gene: 6. The CDR3 totals 14 residues. Germline V gene sequence: CDR1 MDHEN, CDR2 SYDVKM. The CDR3 here is CAIEREGGTGELFF. CDR3 DNA sequence: TGTGCCATCGAGCGGGAGGGGGGCACCGGGGAGCTGTTTTTT.

The chain uses TRBV11-2 and TRBJ2-1; the match to TRBD2 covers 8 bases. The germline V gene encodes CDR1 SGHAT and CDR2 FQNNGV. The CDR3 covers 17 residues. V gave up 4 bases and J gave up 4 bases; unmatched junction bases: 12. The CDR3 is CASSSRGGQMRYNEQFF. The CDR3 nucleotides are TGTGCCAGCAGCTCCCGGGGGGGGCAGATGAGGTACAATGAGCAGTTCTTC.

This sequence joins TRBV9 and TRBJ2-7, with D maybe TRBD1 (6 bases). Germline-derived CDR1 and CDR2 are SGDLS and YYNGEE. The CDR3 is made up of 17 amino acids. The V end was cut by 0 bases, the J end by 2 bases, with 18 bases between. As DNA, the CDR3 is TGTGCCAGCAGCGTAGGATTAGGGACAATGGTCCCCTACGAGCAGTACTTC. The encoded protein is CASSVGLGTMVPYEQYF.

The chain joins TRBV5-4 to TRBJ2-7; 10 bases map to TRBD2. With 0 bases clipped from V and 1 base from J, the junction kept 4 bases outside the gene matches. The CDR3 is 16 residues long. Germline CDR1 SGHNT, CDR2 YYREEE (reference sequence). Here the CDR3 reads CASSLDASGSSYEQYF. The CDR3 region has the DNA TGTGCCAGCAGCTTGGACGCTAGCGGGAGTTCCTACGAGCAGTACTTC.